This T cell receptor (beta chain) is from a study of T-cell reconstitution after alpha-beta-depleted transplantation in children (dated by TCRdb to about 2016). Study-level background: Using TCR repertoire profiling, the study followed T-cell immune reconstitution in a quantitative way in children after TCRalphabeta/CD19-depleted allogeneic hematopoietic cell transplantation. Results and caveats for the whole study, not just this receptor: In some patients, the high TCRbeta diversity seen at day 60 was put down to recipient T cells and intrathymic progenitors that had survived conditioning. The frequencies of hyperexpanded clones fell over the following months, and after one year, T-cell counts and TCRbeta diversity were mostly attributed to newly produced T cells. About two months after transplant, the apparently early recovery of alphabetaT-cell counts reportedly depended on just several hundred clones that had expanded rapidly and came from non-depleted graft cells.

This clonotype was observed many times. The antigen it recognizes is unknown. Base quality data are lacking; no much larger clone is found one base away. The method behind the library was PCR. TCRdb records Illumina HiSeq 2500 as the sequencer. TCR library preparation used molecular barcoding, with unique molecular identifiers applied to normalize quantification of the TCRbeta repertoire. Clones were called with MiXCR by TCRdb after fastp trimmed the public reads at Q25, and only in-frame beta chains were retained. Identical CDR3 proteins give one entry, which carries the most common genes and DNA. Here the sample has some 550,000 distinct CDR3 sequences; under 25% occur a single time. The top ten constitute roughly 15% of the sample. V sheds 3 bases and J sheds 2 bases, leaving 12 bases between their ends. The germline V gene (reference sequence) gives CDR1 as DFQATT and CDR2 as SNEGSKA. The CDR3 has 14 amino acids, counting the end cysteine and phenylalanine. CDR3 DNA is the only sequence kept; it has 42 bases, read in frame from the first base.

Interpreted using the paper, the treatment or condition label stands for: allogeneic hematopoietic cell transplantation with graft depleted of TCRalphabeta T cells and CD19 B cells. TCRalphabeta/CD19-depleted allogeneic hematopoietic cell grafts were given to the transplant recipients, all of whom were children. This receptor was identified in a boy less than two years old who had a stem cell transplant for acute myeloid leukemia, so the T cells may come from the graft donor. The sequence joins TRBV20-1 to TRBJ2-3; tentative D gene TRBD1, with 6 bases matching. The sequencing here drew on PBMCs, mostly from graft donor cells, taken 360 days after TCRalphabeta/CD19-depleted stem cell transplant. The base sequence is TGCAGTGCTAGGATGGGGGCTCCCACAGATACGCAGTATTTT. Its translation reads: CSARMGAPTDTQYF.